Following are 3 T cell receptor beta chains from one sample sequenced in a study of blood T cell repertoires in COVID-19. The data were produced by immunoSEQ multiplex PCR, yet TCRdb's version contains in-frame clones alone and is incomplete. Of around 370,000 clones listed, around 90% are singletons. Sample: PBMCs or T cells enriched from blood (not recorded which). Receptors originate from a woman under 30 who had recovered from COVID-19.

This clone was recorded only once. V and J are TRBV27 and TRBJ1-1, with unresolved D. The V end was cut by 3 bases, the J end by 2 bases, with 4 bases between. The germline CDR1 and CDR2 sequences are MNHEY and SMNVEV (reference sequence). The CDR3 extends over 12 amino acids. The CDR3, as DNA: TGTGCCAGCAGTTTTATAAACACTGAAGCTTTCTTT. Its translation is CASSFINTEAFF.

The rearrangement joins TRBV11-2 to TRBJ2-7, with a tentative D call TRBD1 (6 bases). The CDR3 has 16 residues. Germline V gene sequence: CDR1 SGHAT, CDR2 FQNNGV. V was shortened by 6 bases and J by 0 bases, with 18 bases between the two germline ends. Here the CDR3 reads CASRYSYRENSYEQYF. The CDR3 nucleotides read TGTGCCAGCAGATACAGCTACAGGGAAAACTCCTACGAGCAGTACTTC.

The gene calls are TRBV19 and TRBJ2-5, with D possibly being TRBD2 (6 bases). Germline V gives CDR1 LNHDA, CDR2 SQIVND (reference sequence). This CDR3 region has 16 residues. The V gene lost 3 bases and the J gene lost 0 bases, with 14 bases spanning the gap. The CDR3 DNA reads as TGTGCCAGTAGTATGTCCGGGGGACTGTACCAAGAGACCCAGTACTTC. This gives the protein CASSMSGGLYQETQYF.